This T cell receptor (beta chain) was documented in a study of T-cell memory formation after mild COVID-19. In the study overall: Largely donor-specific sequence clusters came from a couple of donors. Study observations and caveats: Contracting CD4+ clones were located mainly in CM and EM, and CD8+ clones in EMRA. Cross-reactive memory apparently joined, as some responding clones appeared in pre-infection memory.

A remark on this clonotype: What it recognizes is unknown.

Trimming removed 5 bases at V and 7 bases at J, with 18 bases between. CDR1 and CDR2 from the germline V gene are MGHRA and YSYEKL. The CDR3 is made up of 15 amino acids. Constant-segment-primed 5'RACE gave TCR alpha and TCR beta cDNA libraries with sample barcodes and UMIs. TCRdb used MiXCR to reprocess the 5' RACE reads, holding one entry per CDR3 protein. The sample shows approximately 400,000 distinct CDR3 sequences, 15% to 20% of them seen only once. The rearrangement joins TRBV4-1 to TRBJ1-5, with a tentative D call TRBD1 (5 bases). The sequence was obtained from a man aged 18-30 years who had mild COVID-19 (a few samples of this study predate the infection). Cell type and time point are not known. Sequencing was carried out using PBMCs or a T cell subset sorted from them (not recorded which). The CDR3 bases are TGCGCCAGCAGCGCCCTTCCGGGACCGGTACAGCCCCAGCATTTT. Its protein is CASSALPGPVQPQHF.